This T cell receptor (beta chain) derives from a study of blood T cell repertoires in COVID-19. Sequencing used immunoSEQ multiplex PCR; TCRdb keeps in-frame clones, though not all of them. The sample holds about 190,000 clones, nearly 85% seen once. The CDR3 totals 13 residues. After removal of 10 bases from V and 2 bases from J, the junction contained 5 bases not matched to a gene. The germline V gene encodes CDR1 LNHDA and CDR2 SQIVND (reference sequence). The rearrangement uses TRBV19 and TRBJ1-5; 7 bases are shared with TRBD1. The TCR comes from a woman between 25 and 40 years old with acute or convalescent COVID-19. The sample consisted of peripheral blood. The CDR3 DNA reads TGTGCCACCAGGGGGGAGGGCAATCAGCCCCAGCATTTT. Translating gives CATRGEGNQPQHF. Combining the CDR3 with reference TRBV19 and TRBJ1-5 gives the whole variable domain DGGITQSPKYLFRKEGQNVTLSCEQNLNHDAMYWYRQDPGQGLRLIYYSQIVNDFQKGDIAEGYSVSREKKESFPLTVTSAQKNPTAFYLCATRGEGNQPQHFGDGTRLSIL.